Shown below are 29 T cell receptor beta chains from a single sample sequenced in a study of T cell changes during pregnancy in multiple sclerosis. The protocol was immunoSEQ multiplex PCR, while the TCRdb copy is restricted to in-frame clones and leaves out a portion. In the table there are 20,000 to 25,000 clones, roughly 90% of which are singletons. The specimen was CD8+ T cells from peripheral blood mononuclear cells, collected in the first trimester of pregnancy. All receptors derive from a female donor with multiple sclerosis, enrolled in a pregnancy study.

The genes are TRBV10-3 and TRBJ2-1; D ambiguous. The germline V gene has CDR1 ENHRY and CDR2 SYGVKD. The V and J ends lost 4 bases and 3 bases respectively, with 7 bases between them. The CDR3 is made up of 13 amino acids. This CDR3 is CAISVEIYNEQFF. CDR3 nucleotide sequence: TGTGCCATCAGTGTCGAGATCTACAATGAGCAGTTCTTC.

The gene calls are TRBV5-1 and TRBJ2-1; D is possibly TRBD2 (5 bases). The V end lost 1 base, the J end lost 8 bases, and 13 bases lay between the germline ends. The CDR3 consists of 14 residues. The germline gives CDR1 SGHRS, CDR2 YFSETQ. The CDR3 is CASSLRAGKDEQFF. In DNA form, the CDR3 reads TGCGCCAGCAGCTTGAGGGCCGGGAAGGATGAGCAGTTCTTC.

The DNA of the CDR3 is TGCGCCAGCAGCCAAGTAAGACAGGGCCCCCTCTACGAGCAGTACTTC. Its translation: CASSQVRQGPLYEQYF. The J gene is TRBJ2-7, the V gene TRBV4-3; 7 nucleotides align to TRBD1. In germline, CDR1 is LGHNA, CDR2 YSLEER. V lost 1 base and J lost 3; bases outside the gene matches: 9. CDR3 length: 16 amino acids.

The chain links TRBV4-3 to TRBJ2-1; D unclear. V gave up 4 bases and J gave up 5 bases, with 9 bases separating them. The length of the CDR3 is 13 residues. Germline assignment: CDR1 LGHNA and CDR2 YSLEER. CDR3 coding DNA: TGCGCCAGCAGCCCCGACACGGACAATGAGCAGTTCTTC. As protein: CASSPDTDNEQFF.

This chain connects TRBV6-1 to TRBJ1-2; the D is unclear. Germline V gene lookup returns CDR1 MNHNS and CDR2 SASEGT. The CDR3 is 13 amino acids. V was pared by 6 bases and J by 8 bases, with 16 bases between. In DNA form, the CDR3 reads TGTGCCAGCAGCCCCCTTCCCGGAGGGGGCTACACCTTC. This sequence encodes CASSPLPGGGYTF.

The chain is built from TRBV28 and TRBJ2-1; the D is unclear. CDR3 size: 15 residues. The germline V and J ends were trimmed by 2 bases and 2 bases, with 10 bases remaining between them. Germline CDR1 MDHEN, CDR2 SYDVKM. In DNA, the CDR3 is TGTGCCAGCAGTTTACTACAAGAGGCCTACAATGAGCAGTTCTTC. Its translation: CASSLLQEAYNEQFF.

This chain links TRBV7-3 with TRBJ2-1, with TRBD2 identical over 9 bases. There are 15 residues in the CDR3. Germline V gene data show CDR1 as SGHTA and CDR2 as FQGTGA. V was clipped by 5 bases and J by 6 bases; unmatched bases: 8. In DNA, the CDR3 is TGTGCCAGCAGCATAGATAGCGGGAGAGGCAATGAGCAGTTCTTC. Its protein product is CASSIDSGRGNEQFF.

This sequence joins TRBV14 and TRBJ2-7, with 8 bases that match TRBD1. Germline trimming cut 6 bases from V and 2 bases from J; bases unmatched to any gene: 6. Germline CDR1 and CDR2: SGHDN and FVKESK. The CDR3 contains 14 residues. The CDR3 reads CASRPSDRAYEQYF. For the CDR3, the DNA is TGTGCCAGCAGACCCTCGGACAGGGCCTACGAGCAGTACTTC. The full variable domain, in which reference TRBV14 and TRBJ2-7 provide the parts outside the CDR3, is EAGVTQFPSHSVIEKGQTVTLRCDPISGHDNLYWYRRVMGKEIKFLLHFVKESKQDESGMPNNRFLAERTGGTYSTLKVQPAELEDSGVYFCASRPSDRAYEQYFGPGTRLTVT.

This clone has only one observation. CDR3 region: CASSVQTDTQYF. The CDR3 DNA reads TGTGCCAGCAGCGTGCAGACAGATACGCAGTATTTT. V gene TRBV7-9 combines with J gene TRBJ2-3; D not resolved. CDR1 SEHNR and CDR2 FQNEAQ come from the germline V gene (reference sequence). CDR3 length equals 12 residues. V gave up 5 bases and J gave up 3 bases, with 6 bases separating them.

This chain connects TRBV15 to TRBJ1-3; 7 bases agree with TRBD1. V was pared by 9 bases and J by 1 base, with 15 bases of the junction left unmatched. The CDR3 is 17 amino acids. Germline loops: CDR1 LNHNV, CDR2 YYDKDF (reference sequence). CDR3 residues: CATELQTGSASGNTIYF. The CDR3 DNA follows: TGTGCCACAGAACTACAGACAGGGTCCGCGTCTGGAAACACCATATATTTT.

This clone was picked up one time. This chain connects TRBV2 to TRBJ2-1; 14 nucleotides match TRBD2. CDR3 length equals 18 residues. Per germline, CDR1 SNHLY and CDR2 FYNNEI. V shed 2 bases and J 1 base; nucleotides not matched to a gene: 4. In DNA form, the CDR3 reads TGTGCCAGCAGTGAAAAAGGACTAGCGGGAGGATCCTACAATGAGCAGTTCTTC. Amino acid sequence: CASSEKGLAGGSYNEQFF.

The V gene is TRBV29-1, the J gene TRBJ1-1; TRBD1 is a possible D gene (6 bases). V was shortened by 3 bases and J by 4 bases, with 12 bases between the two germline ends. The CDR3 covers 13 residues. The germline V gene has CDR1 SQVTM and CDR2 ANQGSEA. CDR3 sequence: CSVEGGPGTEAFF. The DNA of the CDR3 is TGCAGCGTTGAGGGGGGGCCAGGCACTGAAGCTTTCTTT.

The CDR3 here is CASSEGVGTPSYEQYF. The CDR3 region has the DNA TGTGCCAGCAGCGAGGGGGTCGGGACCCCATCCTACGAGCAGTACTTC. This chain joins TRBV11-2 and TRBJ2-7; tentative D call: TRBD1 (6 bases). CDR1 is SGHAT, CDR2 FQNNGV, per germline. Deletions cut 5 bases from V and 1 base from J, with 18 bases between. CDR3 length: 16 amino acids.

This clone was seen a few times. V gene TRBV28 combines with J gene TRBJ1-1, with D possibly matching TRBD1 (6 bases). Looked up from germline, CDR1 is MDHEN and CDR2 is SYDVKM. This CDR3 contains 16 residues. V was clipped by 4 bases and J by 0 bases, with 15 bases between them. DNA of the CDR3: TGTGCCAGCAGTTACCCGGTGGACAGCATGAACACTGAAGCTTTCTTT. Protein sequence: CASSYPVDSMNTEAFF.

The gene calls are TRBV6-5 and TRBJ2-5, with D unresolved. V lost 0 bases and J lost 6, with 8 bases in between. The CDR3 length is 13 residues. The germline V gene has CDR1 MNHEY and CDR2 SVGAGI. The CDR3 sequence: CASSYSVEKTQYF. The CDR3 bases are TGTGCCAGCAGTTACTCGGTTGAGAAGACCCAGTACTTC.

The genes are TRBV19 and TRBJ2-7; 8 bases align to TRBD2. The V and J ends lost 5 bases and 5 bases, in that order; junction bases with no gene match: 5. The CDR3 totals 13 residues. Germline V gives CDR1 LNHDA, CDR2 SQIVND (reference sequence). The CDR3 region is CASSASGSHEQYF. The DNA for the CDR3 is TGTGCCAGTAGTGCGAGCGGGAGCCACGAGCAGTACTTC.

This chain connects TRBV5-5 to TRBJ1-1; D gene uncertain. There are 12 residues in the CDR3. Per germline, CDR1 SGHKS and CDR2 YYEKEE (reference sequence). Trimming pared 1 base from V and 5 bases from J, leaving 6 bases between. Here the CDR3 reads CASSLRGTEAFF. DNA for the CDR3: TGTGCCAGCAGCTTGAGAGGGACTGAAGCTTTCTTT. Full variable domain (remainder filled in from reference TRBV5-5 and TRBJ1-1): DAGVTQSPTHLIKTRGQQVTLRCSPISGHKSVSWYQQVLGQGPQFIFQYYEKEERGRGNFPDRFSARQFPNYSSELNVNALLLGDSALYLCASSLRGTEAFFGQGTRLTVV.

The gene calls are TRBV14 and TRBJ2-1; 7 bases map to TRBD1. The germline V gene encodes CDR1 SGHDN and CDR2 FVKESK. Germline trimming cut 2 bases from V and 8 bases from J; bases unmatched to any gene: 6. There are 14 residues in the CDR3. The DNA of the CDR3 is TGTGCCAGCAGCCAACCAGGGGGTAAGGATGAGCAGTTCTTC. Its translation is CASSQPGGKDEQFF.

V is TRBV15 and J is TRBJ2-7; D is possibly TRBD1 (5 bases). V gave up 3 bases and J gave up 1 base, with 7 bases separating them. The CDR3 length is 13 residues. Germline V gene sequence: CDR1 LNHNV, CDR2 YYDKDF (reference sequence). Written as DNA, the CDR3 is TGTGCCACCAGCAGTCAGGGATCCTACGAGCAGTACTTC. This sequence encodes CATSSQGSYEQYF.

The genes are TRBV27 and TRBJ2-2, with 9 bases that match TRBD1. This CDR3 is built from 14 residues. After removal of 5 bases from V and 7 bases from J, the junction contained 5 bases not matched to a gene. CDR1 and CDR2 (germline): MNHEY, SMNVEV (reference sequence). The DNA of the CDR3 is TGTGCCAGCAGTGTCGGGACAGGGTACGGGGAGCTGTTTTTT. It is translated as CASSVGTGYGELFF.

The rearrangement uses TRBV19 and TRBJ2-7; tentatively, D is TRBD2 (7 bases). Germline V gives CDR1 LNHDA, CDR2 SQIVND (reference sequence). The ends were cut back, 5 bases at V and 2 bases at J, with 16 bases in the middle. This CDR3 contains 15 residues. CDR3 sequence reads: CASSVRGEGTYEQYF. CDR3 coding DNA: TGTGCCAGTAGTGTAAGGGGGGAGGGGACCTACGAGCAGTACTTC.

This sequence joins TRBV15 and TRBJ2-1; 11 bases are a match to TRBD1. This CDR3 is built from 14 residues. The V gene's germline CDR1 is LNHNV and CDR2 YYDKDF (reference sequence). V lost 4 bases to trimming and J lost 7 bases; unmatched junction nucleotides: 3. The DNA of the CDR3 is TGTGCCACCAGCACCGGGACAGGGGGGAATGAGCAGTTCTTC. It codes for CATSTGTGGNEQFF.

The J gene is TRBJ2-1, the V gene TRBV19; D is possibly TRBD1 (6 bases). CDR3 length: 17 residues. V lost 5 bases to trimming and J lost 0 bases, with 17 bases between them. Germline assignment: CDR1 LNHDA and CDR2 SQIVND (reference sequence). CDR3 protein: CASSPTSGTHSYNEQFF. Written as DNA, the CDR3 is TGTGCCAGTAGTCCGACCTCCGGGACACACTCCTACAATGAGCAGTTCTTC.

The rearrangement links TRBV19 to TRBJ2-2, with 11 bases aligning to TRBD2. This CDR3 region has 16 residues. Germline V gene data show CDR1 as LNHDA and CDR2 as SQIVND (reference sequence). V was clipped by 1 base and J by 5 bases; unmatched bases: 3. The CDR3 protein is CASSIASGRTTGELFF. CDR3 in DNA: TGTGCCAGTAGTATAGCTAGCGGGAGGACAACCGGGGAGCTGTTTTTT.

The rearrangement links TRBV27 to TRBJ2-1; tentatively, D is TRBD2 (5 bases). V lost 3 bases and J lost 8, with 11 bases in between. Germline V gene data show CDR1 as MNHEY and CDR2 as SMNVEV (reference sequence). The length of the CDR3 is 13 residues. The DNA of the CDR3 is TGTGCCAGCAGTTTTCTCCCGAGGGATGAGCAGTTCTTC. It encodes CASSFLPRDEQFF.

The V gene is TRBV21-1, the J gene TRBJ2-5; TRBD2 was called by the table and not checked on the DNA. TRBV21-1 is designated a pseudogene. The CDR3 is 19 residues long. The CDR3, as DNA: TGTGCCAGCAGCAAAGCGCCTAGCGGGAGAACAGGGGTCCAAGAGACCCAGTACTTC. This codes for CASSKAPSGRTGVQETQYF.

The chain is built from TRBV10-3 and TRBJ2-1; TRBD2 matches at 7 bases. This CDR3 is built from 18 residues. The V gene end was trimmed by 3 bases and the J gene end by 0 bases; junction bases not matched to a gene: 11. CDR1 is ENHRY and CDR2 is SYGVKD in the germline V gene. The CDR3 DNA reads as TGTGCCATCAGTGAATGGCGGGAGCACAAAAGCTCCTACAATGAGCAGTTCTTC. This gives the protein CAISEWREHKSSYNEQFF.

The chain links TRBV2 to TRBJ1-3; TRBD1 aligns across 9 bases. CDR1 and CDR2 from the germline V gene are SNHLY and FYNNEI. The CDR3 sequence is 15 residues long. After removal of 6 bases from V and 4 bases from J, the junction contained 7 bases not matched to a gene. The CDR3 region has the DNA TGTGCCAGCAGGGACAGGGGAACAAGAGGAAACACCATATATTTT. The encoded protein is CASRDRGTRGNTIYF.

The sample holds a few counts of this clone. The chain has TRBV5-4 and TRBJ2-1, with D possibly being TRBD2 (5 bases). CDR1 is SGHNT and CDR2 is YYREEE in the germline V gene (reference sequence). Deletions cut 1 base from V and 15 bases from J, with 20 bases between. The length of the CDR3 is 14 residues. As DNA, the CDR3 is TGTGCCAGCAGCTTGTATCACCGGGAAGATAATCCGTTCTTC. Its translation: CASSLYHREDNPFF.